This TCR beta chain was captured by sequencing in a study of spatial heterogeneity in lung cancer. Findings of the study overall: Alpha chain coverage of tumor T cells was estimated at approximately 6.5%, and beta chain coverage at roughly 14%. Tumors with more nonsynonymous mutations had more expanded intratumoral alpha and beta TCRs. Nonsynonymous mutation counts, ubiquitous and regional, were tracked by the respective counts of ubiquitous and regional expanded TCRs.

TCRdb re-derived calls from the 5' RACE reads in MiXCR, one entry per CDR3 protein. The table shows approximately 9,600 distinct CDR3 sequences, with 8% occurring only once. This clonotype was seen a handful of times. Its target is not known. CDR3 length: 13 amino acids. Trimming shortened V by 6 bases and J by 1 base, and 12 bases separated the two germline ends. Per the germline V gene, CDR1 is DFQATT and CDR2 is SNEGSKA (reference sequence). The time point: sample taken at primary tumor resection. 72 TRACERx patients with early, untreated non-small cell lung cancer donated samples. The sequenced material consisted of unsorted whole RNA from tumor, nontumor lung or frozen PBMC.

The specimen comprised lung tumor tissue, sampled at surgery. This chain uses TRBV20-1 with TRBJ2-5, with D possibly being TRBD1 or TRBD2 (5 bases each). The TCR comes from a male donor with early-stage non-small cell lung cancer. The CDR3 DNA sequence: TGCAGTGCGGGGGTCCATATCCAAGAGACCCAGTACTTC. Its protein product is CSAGVHIQETQYF.